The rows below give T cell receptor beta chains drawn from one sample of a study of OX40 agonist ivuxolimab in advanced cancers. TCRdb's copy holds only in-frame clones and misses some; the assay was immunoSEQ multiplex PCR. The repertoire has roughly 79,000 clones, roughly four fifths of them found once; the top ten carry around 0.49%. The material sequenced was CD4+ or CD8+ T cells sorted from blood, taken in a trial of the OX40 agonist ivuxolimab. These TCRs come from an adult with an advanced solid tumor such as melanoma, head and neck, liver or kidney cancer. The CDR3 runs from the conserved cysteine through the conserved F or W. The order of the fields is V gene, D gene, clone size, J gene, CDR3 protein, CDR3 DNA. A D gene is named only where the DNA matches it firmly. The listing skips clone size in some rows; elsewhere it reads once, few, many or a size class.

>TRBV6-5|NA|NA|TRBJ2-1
CASSYQEGFSEQFF
TGTGCCAGCAGTTACCAGGAAGGTTTCAGTGAGCAGTTCTTC
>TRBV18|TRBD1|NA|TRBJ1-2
CASSSGQDYNYGYTF
TGTGCCAGCTCATCCGGACAGGACTATAACTATGGCTACACCTTC
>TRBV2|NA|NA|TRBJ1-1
CASSALASEAFF
TGTGCCAGCAGTGCGCTTGCGAGTGAAGCTTTCTTT
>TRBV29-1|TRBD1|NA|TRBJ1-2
CSVSDRDGYTF
TGCAGCGTCTCGGACAGGGATGGCTACACCTTC
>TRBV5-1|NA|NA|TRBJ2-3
CASSLGRLSINRVADTQYF
TGCGCCAGCAGCTTGGGACGGCTTAGTATAAACAGGGTAGCAGATACGCAGTATTTT
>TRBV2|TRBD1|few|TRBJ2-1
CASPAEGDRANLEQFF
TGTGCCAGCCCCGCTGAGGGGGACAGGGCAAACCTAGAGCAGTTCTTC
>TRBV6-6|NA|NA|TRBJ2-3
CASSYLREEATQYF
TGTGCCAGCAGTTACCTCAGGGAAGAAGCTACGCAGTATTTT
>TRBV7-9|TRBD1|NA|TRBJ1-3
CASSLAAGTGASSGNTIYF
TGTGCCAGCAGCTTAGCGGCCGGGACAGGGGCGTCAAGTGGAAACACCATATATTTT
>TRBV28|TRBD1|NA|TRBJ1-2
CASSFPNGQGEYGYTF
TGTGCCAGCAGTTTTCCGAACGGACAGGGTGAATATGGCTACACCTTC
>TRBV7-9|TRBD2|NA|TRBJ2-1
CAAHSTGGHSYNEQFF
TGTGCCGCACACTCGACGGGGGGGCATTCCTACAATGAGCAGTTCTTC
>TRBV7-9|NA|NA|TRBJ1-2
CASSLRRDSYGYTF
TGTGCCAGCAGCTTAAGGCGTGACAGCTATGGCTACACCTTC
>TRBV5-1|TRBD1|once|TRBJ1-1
CASSRGQMNTEAFF
TGCGCCAGCAGCCGGGGACAGATGAACACTGAAGCTTTCTTT
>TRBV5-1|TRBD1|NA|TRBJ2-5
CASSLGQGETQYF
TGCGCCAGCAGCTTAGGACAGGGGGAGACCCAGTACTTC
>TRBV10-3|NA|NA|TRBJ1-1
CAIRNLTGMNTEAFF
TGTGCCATCAGGAACCTTACGGGGATGAACACTGAAGCTTTCTTT
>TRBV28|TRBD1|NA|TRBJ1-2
CASRGTGDNYGYTF
TGTGCCAGCAGGGGGACAGGGGATAACTATGGCTACACCTTC
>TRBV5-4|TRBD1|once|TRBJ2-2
CASSGTGIGELFF
TGTGCCAGCAGCGGGACAGGGATCGGGGAGCTGTTTTTT
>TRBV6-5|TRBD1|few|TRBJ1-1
CASSPPGQGRTEAFF
TGTGCCAGCAGTCCCCCGGGACAGGGGAGGACTGAAGCTTTCTTT
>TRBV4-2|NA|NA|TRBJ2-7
CASSQTGDLSYEQYF
TGTGCCAGCAGCCAAACCGGGGACCTGTCCTACGAGCAGTACTTC
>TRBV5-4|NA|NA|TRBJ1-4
CASSPSRGIGEKLFF
TGTGCCAGCAGCCCTAGTCGGGGGATAGGGGAAAAACTGTTTTTT
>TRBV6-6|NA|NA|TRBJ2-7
CATRGAGTNEQYF
TGTGCCACCCGGGGGGCGGGAACGAACGAGCAGTACTTC
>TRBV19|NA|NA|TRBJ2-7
CASREVASSYEQYF
TGTGCCAGTAGGGAGGTGGCTAGCTCCTACGAGCAGTACTTC
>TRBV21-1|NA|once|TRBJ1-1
CASSKSRRTGEDTEAFF
TGTGCCAGCAGCAAATCCCGCCGGACAGGGGAGGACACTGAAGCTTTCTTT
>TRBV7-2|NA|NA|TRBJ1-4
CASSLVTGLGEKLFF
TGTGCCAGCAGCTTAGTCACAGGGTTGGGTGAAAAACTGTTTTTT
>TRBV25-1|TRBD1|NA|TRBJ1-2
CASSAVPGQGAGGYTF
TGTGCCAGCAGTGCTGTTCCGGGACAGGGGGCTGGTGGCTACACCTTC
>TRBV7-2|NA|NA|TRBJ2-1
CASTRRNTDNEQFF
TGTGCCAGCACCCGGAGGAACACCGACAATGAGCAGTTCTTC
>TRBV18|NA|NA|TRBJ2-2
CASSPEVARNTGELFF
TGTGCCAGCTCACCAGAGGTAGCGAGAAACACCGGGGAGCTGTTTTTT
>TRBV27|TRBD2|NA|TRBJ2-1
CASSLWTGTSGRRLGHNEQFF
TGTGCCAGCAGTTTATGGACCGGGACTAGCGGGAGAAGGTTGGGGCACAATGAGCAGTTCTTC
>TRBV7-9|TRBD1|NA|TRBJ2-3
CASSRQGQGRTDTQYF
TGTGCCAGCAGCCGACAAGGACAGGGGCGCACAGATACGCAGTATTTT
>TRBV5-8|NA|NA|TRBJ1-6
CASSLGPSMDSPLHF
TGTGCCAGCAGCTTGGGGCCCTCTATGGATTCACCCCTCCACTTT
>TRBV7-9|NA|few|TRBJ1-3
CASRGDRGYSGNTIYF
TGTGCCAGCAGGGGGGACCGGGGTTACTCTGGAAACACCATATATTTT
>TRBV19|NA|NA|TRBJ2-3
CASRSEDTYTQYF
TGTGCCAGTAGATCCGAGGACACCTATACGCAGTATTTT
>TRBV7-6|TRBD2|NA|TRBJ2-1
CASSSLAGDRNEQFF
TGTGCCAGCAGCTCTCTAGCGGGAGATCGAAATGAGCAGTTCTTC
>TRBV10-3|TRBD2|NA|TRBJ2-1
CAIRVLAGVGYNEQFF
TGTGCCATCAGAGTTTTAGCGGGAGTAGGATACAATGAGCAGTTCTTC
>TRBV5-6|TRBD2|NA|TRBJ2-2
CASSLGLAGGPGELFF
TGTGCCAGCAGCTTGGGTCTAGCGGGAGGGCCCGGGGAGCTGTTTTTT
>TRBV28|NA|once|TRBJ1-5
CASSLGQGGNQPQHF
TGTGCCAGCAGTTTGGGGCAGGGAGGGAATCAGCCCCAGCATTTT
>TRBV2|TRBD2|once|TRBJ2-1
CASSRSGRADNEQFF
TGTGCCAGCAGTCGTAGCGGGAGGGCGGACAATGAGCAGTTCTTC
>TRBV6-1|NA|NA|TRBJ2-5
CASSTGGYETQYF
TGTGCCAGCAGTACCGGGGGCTATGAGACCCAGTACTTC
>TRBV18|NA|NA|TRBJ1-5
CASSLQGNGNQPQHF
TGTGCCAGCTCACTCCAAGGGAACGGCAATCAGCCCCAGCATTTT
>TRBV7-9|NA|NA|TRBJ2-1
CASGTNEQFF
TGTGCCAGCGGTACCAATGAGCAGTTCTTC
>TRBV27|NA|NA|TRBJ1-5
CASSLSAGRVNQPQHF
TGTGCCAGCAGTTTATCGGCGGGAAGGGTCAATCAGCCCCAGCATTTT
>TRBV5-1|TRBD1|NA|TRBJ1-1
CASSSGTGEKAEAFF
TGCGCCAGCAGCTCCGGGACAGGGGAGAAGGCTGAAGCTTTCTTT
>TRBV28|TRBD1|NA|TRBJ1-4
CASSDSGTGDRKLFF
TGTGCCAGCAGTGATAGCGGGACAGGAGATCGAAAACTGTTTTTT